The clone carrying this TCR beta chain was recorded many times. TCRdb redid the calling of the 5' RACE reads with MiXCR, one entry per CDR3 protein. The data show approximately 50,000 distinct CDR3 sequences, with almost 9.5% seen just once and 15% held by the top ten. The sample comes from a study of early T cells in non-severe SARS-CoV-2 infection. Overall study context: Sequencing of unsorted whole blood was done on bulk RNA, leaving chains unpaired.

V lost 5 bases, J lost 1 base, and 9 bases lay in between. Germline CDR1 and CDR2: LGHNA and YSLEER. The CDR3 has 14 residues. This sequence originates from an adult who was a healthcare worker with PCR-confirmed SARS-CoV-2 infection or an uninfected control (not recorded which). This rearrangement joins TRBV4-3 to TRBJ1-5, with TRBD1 as a possible D gene (5 bases). The material sequenced was whole blood. The CDR3 loop reads CASSLTGSNQPQHF. CDR3 nucleotides: TGCGCCAGCAGCTTAACAGGAAGCAATCAGCCCCAGCATTTT.